Listed below are T cell receptor beta chains from one sample, sequenced in a study of T cell repertoires in cytomegalovirus infection. MiXCR, run by TCRdb on the reads, gives a single entry per CDR3 protein. The repertoire consists of roughly 500,000 distinct CDR3 sequences, with around 10% occurring once and the leading ten covering roughly 10%. Sequencing input: PBMCs. The receptors originated from a human donor in good health (CMV status not recorded). Some clones in this sample may be carry-over from other donors' samples. Both conserved end residues are part of each CDR3. The order of the fields is clone size, V gene, J gene, D gene, CDR3 DNA, CDR3 protein. A D gene is named only where the DNA matches it firmly. Expanded clones are given a class, and other clones once, few, many or no size at all.

many	TRBV5-4	TRBJ2-1	.	TGTGCCAGCAGCTGGGGCGGGGGCTACCCCGCGAACAATGAGCAGTTCTTC	CASSWGGGYPANNEQFF
many	TRBV7-8	TRBJ2-1	.	TGTGCCAGCAGCTTCGAAGTTGGGCAGTTCTTC	CASSFEVGQFF
many	TRBV28	TRBJ1-2	.	TGTGCCAGCAGGTCACCTAGGGACTATGGCTACACCTTC	CASRSPRDYGYTF
many	TRBV27	TRBJ1-2	TRBD1	TGTGCCAGCAGCCTAGCCGGGACAGGGGTCTATGGCTACACCTTC	CASSLAGTGVYGYTF
few	TRBV5-4	TRBJ1-2	TRBD1	TGTGCCAGCAGCTGGGACAGTGCTAACTATGGCTACACCTTC	CASSWDSANYGYTF
many	TRBV7-9	TRBJ1-4	.	TGTGCCAGCAGCTTCACACTGCTGACAGGTCCCGCAACTAATGAAAAACTGTTTTTT	CASSFTLLTGPATNEKLFF
many	TRBV28	TRBJ2-5	TRBD2	TGTGCCAGCAGTAGCCTAGCGGGAGGGCGGGAGACCCAGTACTTC	CASSSLAGGRETQYF
many	TRBV7-9	TRBJ2-3	.	TGTGCCAGCAGCTTGGTGGCAGGCGAGTCAGATACGCAGTATTTT	CASSLVAGESDTQYF
few	TRBV3-1	TRBJ1-1	.	TGTGCCAGCAGCTCGGAAGGAACTGAAGCTTTCTTT	CASSSEGTEAFF
.	TRBV19	TRBJ2-1	TRBD2	TGTGCCAGTAGTGGGGAGGGTAGGACCTACAATGAGCAGTTCTTC	CASSGEGRTYNEQFF
many	TRBV7-9	TRBJ2-5	TRBD1	TGTGCCAGCAGCTTGACAGGGTTAAGCGGTCAAGCGTCCGCGACCCAGTACTTC	CASSLTGLSGQASATQYF
many	TRBV27	TRBJ2-3	TRBD2	TGTGCCAGCAGTTGGGGAGGGGTGAGCACAGATACGCAGTATTTT	CASSWGGVSTDTQYF
.	TRBV19	TRBJ1-2	.	TGTGCCAGTAGTATATCGCAGCCACAGACCCATGGCTACACCTTC	CASSISQPQTHGYTF
many	TRBV7-2	TRBJ2-1	TRBD2	TGTGCCAGCAGCGGGCGGACTAGCGGGAGGTACAATGAGCAGTTCTTC	CASSGRTSGRYNEQFF
many	TRBV10-3	TRBJ2-1	TRBD2	TGTGCCATCAGTGAGTCGGCGGGAGCCCGGGCTGAGCAGTTCTTC	CAISESAGARAEQFF
.	TRBV24-1	TRBJ2-1	TRBD2	TGTGCCACCGCTAATTCAGCGGGGGGAGTATATGAGCAGTTCTTC	CATANSAGGVYEQFF
few	TRBV3-1	TRBJ2-7	TRBD1	TGTGCCAGCAGCCCCCGGGACAGGGGAGGTCGGGAGCAGTACTTC	CASSPRDRGGREQYF
few	TRBV20-1	TRBJ2-3	.	TGCAGTGCCTCCTTGACCAGGTCCTTCACAGATACGCAGTATTTT	CSASLTRSFTDTQYF
.	TRBV7-4	TRBJ1-2	.	TGTGCCAGCAGCTTAGCGACAGCAACTAACTATGGCTACACCTTC	CASSLATATNYGYTF
many	TRBV4-2	TRBJ1-5	.	TGTGCCAGCAGCCAAGATGGGGCCGATCAGCCCCAGCATTTT	CASSQDGADQPQHF
many	TRBV12-3/TRBV12-4	TRBJ2-7	TRBD1	TGTGCCAGCAGTTCTGGGACAGGGGATCCCTACGAGCAGTACTTC	CASSSGTGDPYEQYF
.	TRBV19	TRBJ2-5	TRBD1	TGTGCCAGTAGTCTCCTCAGGGGGCGCGAGGAGACCCAGTACTTC	CASSLLRGREETQYF
many	TRBV28	TRBJ2-1	TRBD1	TGTGCCAGCAGTCTCCCCGGGACAGGGGGCGATGAGCAGTTCTTC	CASSLPGTGGDEQFF
.	TRBV14	TRBJ2-7	TRBD2	TGTGCCAGCAGCCCACTAACTAGCGGGATCTACGAGCAGTACTTC	CASSPLTSGIYEQYF
many	TRBV18	TRBJ1-2	TRBD1	TGTGCCAGCTCACCGGGACAGGTGGGCTATGGCTACACCTTC	CASSPGQVGYGYTF
many	TRBV6-6	TRBJ2-2	TRBD2	TGTGCCAGCAAAAAGGGAGGGAGCGGGGAGCTGTTTTTT	CASKKGGSGELFF
.	TRBV20-1	TRBJ2-1	TRBD1	TGCAGTGCTAGCGCCCCGGGACAGGGGTTATACAATGAGCAGTTCTTC	CSASAPGQGLYNEQFF
.	TRBV19	TRBJ2-5	TRBD1	TGTGCCAGTAGTATTTGGGGGACAGGGGAGCGAGAGACCCAGTACTTC	CASSIWGTGERETQYF
many	TRBV14	TRBJ2-1	.	TGTGCCAGCAGCCAAATGGGGGGGGGCCAAGAGCAGTTCTTC	CASSQMGGGQEQFF
.	TRBV7-4	TRBJ1-1	.	TGTGCCAGCAGCGGCCGGGCCTGGACCGACACTGAAGCTTTCTTT	CASSGRAWTDTEAFF
few	TRBV9	TRBJ2-1	.	TGTGCCAGCAGCGTAGGCAACAGGGTCAATGAGCAGTTCTTC	CASSVGNRVNEQFF
many	TRBV28	TRBJ2-1	.	TGTGCCAGCAGTTTAGTGAGGGCTGAGCAGTTCTTC	CASSLVRAEQFF
many	TRBV7-2	TRBJ1-2	.	TGTGCCAGCAGCTTAGAAGTAGGGTTTCATGGCTACACCTTC	CASSLEVGFHGYTF
many	TRBV7-6	TRBJ2-7	TRBD2	TGTGCCAGCAGCTCGCCGGGACTAGCGGGGTTAGAGCAGTACTTC	CASSSPGLAGLEQYF
many	TRBV7-2	TRBJ1-6	.	TGTGCCAGCAGCTTAGAATCAGGGCGCTCCTCACCCCTCCACTTT	CASSLESGRSSPLHF
many	TRBV7-2	TRBJ1-4	.	TGTGCCAGCAGCTTAGGGGGTCAGGGGAGTGAAAAACTGTTTTTT	CASSLGGQGSEKLFF
many	TRBV7-6	TRBJ2-5	.	TGTGCCAGCAGCTTAGGAGTACAGGGACTGGAGACCCAGTACTTC	CASSLGVQGLETQYF
many	TRBV7-2	TRBJ1-4	.	TGTGCCAGCAGCTTTAAACTTGGAAATTTTATTGAAAAACTGTTTTTT	CASSFKLGNFIEKLFF
few	TRBV9	TRBJ2-5	.	TGTGCCAGCACTCCCTTTGATTCTCCCACTAAGACCCAGTACTTC	CASTPFDSPTKTQYF
few	TRBV20-1	TRBJ2-1	TRBD1	TGCAGCCGACAGGGTGGGAATGAGCAGTTCTTC	CSRQGGNEQFF
.	TRBV3-1	TRBJ2-1	.	TGTGCCAGCAGCCGCCTGGGCCTCATCGAGCAGTTCTTC	CASSRLGLIEQFF
few	TRBV15	TRBJ1-2	.	TGTGCCACCAGCCGGGGCACTAACTATGGCTACACCTTC	CATSRGTNYGYTF
few	TRBV19	TRBJ2-5	.	TGTGCCAGTAGTATAGAAACCGGGAATCAGGCCCAGTACTTC	CASSIETGNQAQYF
many	TRBV7-2	TRBJ1-4	.	TGTGCCAGCAGCACTCGACAGGCGGAAAAACTGTTTTTT	CASSTRQAEKLFF
many	TRBV7-6	TRBJ2-7	.	TGTGCCAGCAGCCCTCAGCAGGGGCTCGAGCAGTACTTC	CASSPQQGLEQYF